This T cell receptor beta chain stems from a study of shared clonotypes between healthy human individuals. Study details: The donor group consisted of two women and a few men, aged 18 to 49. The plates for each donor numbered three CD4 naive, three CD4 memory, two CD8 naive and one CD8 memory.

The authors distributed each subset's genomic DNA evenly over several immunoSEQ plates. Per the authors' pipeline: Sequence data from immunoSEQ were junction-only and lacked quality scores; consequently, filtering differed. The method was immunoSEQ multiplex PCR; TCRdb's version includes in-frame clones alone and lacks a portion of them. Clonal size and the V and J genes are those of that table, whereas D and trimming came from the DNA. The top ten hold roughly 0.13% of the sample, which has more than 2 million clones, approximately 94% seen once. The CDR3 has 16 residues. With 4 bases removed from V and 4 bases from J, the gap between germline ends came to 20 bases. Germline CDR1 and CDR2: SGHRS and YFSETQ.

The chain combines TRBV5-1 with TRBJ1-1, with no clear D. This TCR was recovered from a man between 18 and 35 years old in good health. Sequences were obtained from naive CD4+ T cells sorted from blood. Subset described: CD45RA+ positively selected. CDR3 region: CASSEGSLGRFTEAFF. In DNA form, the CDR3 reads TGCGCCAGCAGCGAAGGGTCCTTAGGGAGGTTCACTGAAGCTTTCTTT.